Sequencing of this T cell receptor beta chain was carried out in a study of CD4 T cells in relation to SARS-CoV-2 and coronaviruses. Study-level background: Negative control cultures got HIV-1 Nef peptides or no peptide.

In the case of this clone: The target antigen is unknown.

Clones were read by immunoSEQ multiplex PCR, and TCRdb kept only the in-frame ones, dropping some. This sample has some 16,000 clones, with around 77% found just once. CD4+ T cells from unexposed donors were obtained before the COVID-19 pandemic (2011-2018). Isolation of CD4+ T cells took place after around eleven days in culture. Cells permitting, SARS-CoV-2 S/N and four cold-coronavirus spikes were tested on unexposed-donor CD4+ T cells. Approximately 1.8 million PBMCs per well were cultured with around 10 IU/ml IL-2. The CDR3 totals 14 residues. The junction had 2 bases not matched to a gene; V was cut back by 4 bases and J by 6 bases. CDR1 and CDR2 from the germline V gene are SGHTA and FQGTGA.

This TCR derives from a human donor in good health. The chain employs TRBV7-3 and TRBJ2-7; 14 bases map to TRBD2. The sample comprised CD4+ T cells from PBMCs, cultured in vitro. CDR3 residues: CASSSGTSGGEQYF. DNA for the CDR3: TGTGCCAGCAGCTCCGGGACTAGCGGGGGCGAGCAGTACTTC.